A single sample is the source of the 25 T cell receptor beta chains below, sequenced in a study of T cells in Graves' hyperthyroidism and ophthalmopathy. The TCR beta CDR3 regions underwent amplification using RNA transcripts as the source. Researchers ran a first-round RT-PCR on the TCR CDR3 using the HTBI primer set. TCRdb itself ran the multiplex PCR reads through MiXCR, one entry per CDR3 protein. Of hundreds of thousands of distinct CDR3 sequences listed, around 22% are singletons. Sequencing used blood. The origin of the receptors is a young woman with Graves' ophthalmopathy.

This chain links TRBV24-1 with TRBJ2-1; 8 positions agree with TRBD2. Germline loops: CDR1 KGHDR, CDR2 SFDVKD. With 3 bases clipped from V and 7 bases from J, the junction kept 10 bases outside the gene matches. This CDR3 is built from 16 residues. In nucleotides, the CDR3 is TGTGCCACCAGTGATCCCGGGACTAGAGGTCCTAATGAGCAGTTCTTC. As protein: CATSDPGTRGPNEQFF.

The V call is TRBV25-1, the J call TRBJ1-2; D perhaps matches TRBD1 (6 bases). Per the germline V gene, CDR1 is MGHDK and CDR2 is SYGVNS. The V and J ends lost 6 bases and 3 bases respectively, with 17 bases between them. The CDR3 has 15 amino acids. This CDR3 reads CASSQAPTGYYGYTF. The CDR3 bases are TGTGCCAGCAGCCAAGCCCCGACAGGCTACTATGGCTACACCTTC.

This clonotype was detected many times. This sequence joins TRBV10-3 and TRBJ1-2, with 7 positions matching TRBD1. V shed 6 bases, J shed 8 bases, and the junction held 9 bases outside the gene matches. The CDR3 runs 13 residues. Germline-derived CDR1 and CDR2 are ENHRY and SYGVKD. CDR3: CAISWDSSRGYTF. Written as DNA, the CDR3 is TGTGCCATCAGCTGGGACAGCAGTAGAGGCTACACCTTC.

This clonotype was detected many times. The rearrangement links TRBV7-8 to TRBJ1-2, with 7 bases aligning to TRBD1. This CDR3 region has 15 residues. J gave up 4 bases and V 5 bases, and 10 bases lay outside the gene matches. Per the germline V gene, CDR1 is SGHVS and CDR2 is FQNEAQ. The CDR3 nucleotides read TGTGCCAGCAGCCTCCTAGACAGGGCTACCTATGGCTACACCTTC. This gives the protein CASSLLDRATYGYTF.

The chain couples TRBV11-2 to TRBJ2-1; 8 bases align to TRBD1. After removal of 8 bases from V and 1 base from J, the junction contained 7 bases not matched to a gene. Germline CDR1 is SGHAT and CDR2 is FQNNGV. The CDR3 has 15 residues. The chain's CDR3 is CASGKTGESYNEQFF. CDR3 in DNA: TGTGCCAGCGGTAAGACAGGGGAGTCCTACAATGAGCAGTTCTTC.

This clonotype occurred many times. At one end the junction does not follow the germline gene, possibly because of a read error. The rearrangement uses TRBV7-7 and TRBJ2-5; D uncertain. Germline values: CDR1 SSHAT, CDR2 FNYEAQ (reference sequence). This CDR3 has 16 residues. Written as DNA, the CDR3 is TGTGCTAGCAGCCCCGGCCTCACTCGGCTGGCCGAGACCCAGTACTTC. It encodes CASSPGLTRLAETQYF.

This clonotype was recorded at least ten times. The rearrangement joins TRBV13 to TRBJ2-5, with D possibly being TRBD2 (5 bases). V was shortened by 5 bases and J by 7 bases, with 11 bases between the two germline ends. The V gene's germline CDR1 is PRHDT and CDR2 FYEKMQ (reference sequence). This CDR3 contains 12 residues. CDR3 amino acids: CASSPPAGTQYF. Here the CDR3 DNA reads TGTGCCAGCAGCCCTCCGGCGGGGACCCAGTACTTC.

This clonotype was counted many times. V usage is TRBV30 and J usage is TRBJ1-3; D gene uncertain. Germline V gene sequence: CDR1 GTSNPN, CDR2 SVGIG (reference sequence). This CDR3 comprises 13 residues. V dropped 4 bases and J dropped 4 bases, with 11 bases sitting between them. The CDR3 here is CAWTVSSGNTIYF. DNA of the CDR3: TGTGCCTGGACGGTTTCGTCGGGAAACACCATATATTTT.

This clonotype was counted between two and nine times. The rearrangement uses TRBV11-3 and TRBJ2-2; D perhaps matches TRBD1 (5 bases). Trimming stripped 3 bases from V and 3 bases from J, with 11 bases between. Germline-derived CDR1 and CDR2 are SGHNT and YENEEA. This CDR3 has 15 residues. CDR3 DNA: TGTGCCAGCAGCTTTGGCAGGGTGGACACCGGGGAGCTGTTTTTT. This translates into CASSFGRVDTGELFF.

This clonotype has at least ten counts. A junction boundary mismatches the germline segment, possibly from a read error. The genes are TRBV29-1 and TRBJ1-2; D is unresolved. CDR1 is SQVTM, CDR2 ANQGSEA, per germline. The CDR3 is 13 amino acids. CDR3 in DNA: TGCAACGTTGTTCAACCTTCTAACTATGGCTACACCTTC. Its protein is CNVVQPSNYGYTF.

V is TRBV6-1 and J is TRBJ2-7; either TRBD1 or TRBD2 may fit D (5 bases each). Looked up from germline, CDR1 is MNHNS and CDR2 is SASEGT. There are 16 residues in the CDR3. V was clipped by 2 bases and J by 5 bases, with 19 bases between them. The CDR3 bases are TGTGCCAGCAGTGAACGCCTCGGGACGGGTTCAGACGAGCAGTACTTC. Translation gives CASSERLGTGSDEQYF.

This clonotype was seen ten or more times. The V call is TRBV7-6, the J call TRBJ2-5; 12 nucleotides match TRBD1. This CDR3 spans 15 amino acids. Germline V gene lookup returns CDR1 SGHVS and CDR2 FNYEAQ. V lost 5 bases and J lost 5; bases outside the gene matches: 6. In DNA form, the CDR3 reads TGTGCCAGCAGCCCTGGGACAGGGGGCACGGAGACCCAGTACTTC. Its protein is CASSPGTGGTETQYF.

This clonotype occurred once. An end of the junction differs from the germline gene, which may be a read error. The V call is TRBV20-1, the J call TRBJ1-1; weak D call: TRBD1 (6 bases). The CDR3 extends over 14 amino acids. CDR1 is DFQATT, CDR2 SNEGSKA, per germline (reference sequence). The CDR3 spells CSTTYGGRNTESFF. Written as DNA, the CDR3 is TGCAGTACTACGTATGGGGGCCGGAACACTGAATCTTTCTTT.

The chain carries TRBV12-3 or TRBV12-4 and TRBJ1-5, with TRBD1 matching 9 bases. J gave up 7 bases and V 5 bases, and 6 bases lay outside the gene matches. There are 14 residues in the CDR3. The CDR3 region is CASSTGGAGQPQHF. Here the CDR3 DNA reads TGTGCCAGCAGTACAGGGGGCGCGGGGCAGCCCCAGCATTTT.

CDR3 sequence reads: CSARVPGAPYGYTF. Written as DNA, the CDR3 is TGCAGTGCTAGAGTACCCGGGGCCCCCTATGGCTACACCTTC. The genes are TRBV20-1 and TRBJ1-2; possible D gene TRBD1, 5 bases. V lost 1 base and J lost 4, with 13 bases in between. Germline V lookup: CDR1 DFQATT, CDR2 SNEGSKA (reference sequence). This CDR3 contains 14 residues.

The J gene is TRBJ1-3, the V gene TRBV20-1; no clear D. The CDR3 extends over 15 amino acids. From germline, CDR1 is DFQATT and CDR2 SNEGSKA (reference sequence). Trimming stripped 2 bases from V and 0 bases from J, with 11 bases between. The CDR3 reads CSARPPWDSGNTIYF. In DNA form, the CDR3 reads TGCAGTGCTAGACCCCCGTGGGACTCTGGAAACACCATATATTTT.

This clonotype was seen at least ten times. V and J are TRBV12-3 or TRBV12-4 and TRBJ1-1; D is undetermined. Trimming shortened V by 7 bases and J by 0 bases, and 12 bases separated the two germline ends. The CDR3 contains 14 residues. The CDR3 DNA sequence: TGTGCCAGCACCTTGAGCCTAATGAACACTGAAGCTTTCTTT. This encodes CASTLSLMNTEAFF.

The chain carries TRBV20-1 and TRBJ2-7; D call uncertain. Germline V gene sequence: CDR1 DFQATT, CDR2 SNEGSKA (reference sequence). This CDR3 is built from 13 residues. V lost 7 bases and J 1 base, leaving 14 bases between the germline ends. CDR3: CSGLESQSYEQYF. The CDR3 DNA reads TGCAGTGGGCTAGAAAGCCAGTCCTACGAGCAGTACTTC.

This clonotype was detected many times. The V and J genes are TRBV5-1 and TRBJ2-7, with D uncertain. Germline CDR1 reads SGHRS; CDR2 reads YFSETQ. Trimming cost V 4 bases and J 1 base, with 6 bases left between them. CDR3 length: 12 amino acids. The CDR3 is CASSAESYEQYF. As DNA, the CDR3 is TGCGCCAGCAGCGCGGAATCCTACGAGCAGTACTTC.

This clonotype has at least ten counts. This chain links TRBV28 with TRBJ2-2; 12 nucleotides match TRBD2. V gave up 9 bases and J gave up 3 bases; unmatched junction bases: 11. Germline CDR1 is MDHEN and CDR2 is SYDVKM. The CDR3 covers 17 residues. As DNA, the CDR3 is TGTGCCAGTCACCCCGGGACTAGCGGGCGATACACCGGGGAGCTGTTTTTT. The encoded protein is CASHPGTSGRYTGELFF.

The chain employs TRBV20-1 and TRBJ2-7; D gene unclear. Germline CDR1 reads DFQATT; CDR2 reads SNEGSKA (reference sequence). This CDR3 region has 15 residues. V was trimmed by 5 bases and J by 3 bases, leaving 20 bases between them. CDR3 nucleotides: TGCAGTGCTGAAAGACCGAACTTGGCGTACTACGAGCAGTACTTC. As protein: CSAERPNLAYYEQYF.

At least ten counts were recorded for this clonotype. The chain's CDR3 is CASSEGLSYGYTF. CDR3 in DNA: TGTGCCAGCAGTGAAGGGTTATCCTATGGCTACACCTTC. The chain couples TRBV6-1 to TRBJ1-2, with no clear D. V lost 1 base and J lost 4, with 7 bases in between. The CDR3 runs to 13 residues. CDR1 is MNHNS and CDR2 is SASEGT in the germline V gene.

The sample holds many counts of this clonotype. The J gene is TRBJ1-1, the V gene TRBV28, with D unresolved. Deletions cut 6 bases from V and 7 bases from J, with 15 bases between. Germline V gene data show CDR1 as MDHEN and CDR2 as SYDVKM. The length of the CDR3 is 13 residues. The CDR3 DNA follows: TGTGCCAGCAGCTTACTTCGGGGTGGTGAAGCTTTCTTT. This translates into CASSLLRGGEAFF. Filled out from reference TRBV28 and TRBJ1-1, the complete variable domain reads DVKVTQSSRYLVKRTGEKVFLECVQDMDHENMFWYRQDPGLGLRLIYFSYDVKMKEKGDIPEGYSVSREKKERFSLILESASTNQTSMYLCASSLLRGGEAFFGQGTRLTVV.

This clonotype occurred many times. The V call is TRBV20-1, the J call TRBJ2-7, with a possible D match to TRBD2 (5 bases). Germline V gene data show CDR1 as DFQATT and CDR2 as SNEGSKA (reference sequence). Between the trimmed V and J ends, which lost 5 bases and 0 bases, there was a span of 14 bases. The CDR3 has 14 amino acids. The CDR3 DNA sequence: TGCAGTGCTCGTAGCGAGGACCGCTCCTACGAGCAGTACTTC. This codes for CSARSEDRSYEQYF.

This clonotype came up many times. J is TRBJ1-5 and V is TRBV6-5, with unresolved D. The CDR3 length is 13 residues. In germline, CDR1 is MNHEY, CDR2 SVGAGI. The V gene lost 8 bases and the J gene lost 0 bases, with 8 bases spanning the gap. The CDR3 sequence is CASDRDSNQPQHF. For the CDR3, the DNA is TGTGCCAGCGATAGGGATAGCAATCAGCCCCAGCATTTT.